This T cell receptor beta chain was obtained from a study of cytomegalovirus exposure and HLA in healthy donors. The study, taken as a whole, reports: The authors later found HLA-associated TCR beta chains more clonally expanded than equally common others. Most subjects' HLA-A and HLA-B alleles were reportedly predicted from TCR beta sequences. Serostatus for CMV was the only available immune exposure information.

CDR3 size: 15 residues. Trimming took 2 bases from V and 3 from J, leaving 12 bases between them. Germline CDR1 reads SGDLS; CDR2 reads YYNGEE. On this clone itself: What it binds is unknown.

Primers: 60 Vbeta forward and 13 Jbeta reverse. Assay: immunoSEQ multiplex PCR; the TCRdb copy retains only in-frame clones and omits some. The table shows about 210,000 clones, with about nine tenths occurring only once. V and J are TRBV9 and TRBJ1-3; D gene unclear. The source material was PBMCs. The TCR sequence derives from a boy between 2 and 15 years old in good health and CMV-seronegative. The CDR3 nucleotides read TGTGCCAGCAGCGTTGAACCCACTAATGGAAACACCATATATTTT. Residues: CASSVEPTNGNTIYF.